Included here is one T cell receptor (beta chain) sequence, with context. The antigen it recognizes is unknown. No base quality values were provided; no much bigger clone lies one nucleotide off. This specimen belongs to a study of CD8+ T cells in alopecia areata (dated by TCRdb to between 2018 and 2020). Background on the whole study: The treated patients took part in an open-label pilot trial in which moderate-to-severe alopecia areata was treated with oral tofacitinib at 5 to 10 mg twice daily. Patients received tofacitinib for 6 to 18 months and were then followed off drug for 6 months to check for delayed response and recurrence. In treated patients, disease severity was measured using the SALT score, which gives the percentage of scalp surface area affected. High-throughput TCRbeta sequencing was used to examine T cell clonal expansion in alopecia areata in both the C3H/HeJ mouse model and human patients. In humans, TCRbeta sequencing was performed on scalp tissue and on sorted CD4+ and CD8+ peripheral blood T cells from healthy controls and from patients with patchy or totalis/universalis alopecia areata. Patients on tofacitinib were biopsied at baseline and after 4 and 24 weeks of treatment, and several of the patients also had a later scalp biopsy. Scalp clonality was compared among normal scalp (n=4), patchy alopecia areata scalp (n=8), and alopecia totalis/universalis scalp (n=8). The RNA source kit depended on sample type: the PAXgene miRNA kit for fixed scalp, the miRNeasy kit for PBMCs, and the RNeasy kit for mouse skin. Amplification of TCRbeta CDR3 regions was done by immunoSEQ multiplex PCR using 35 Vbeta forward primers and 13 Jbeta reverse primers. Results the study describes overall, beyond this receptor: The treated cohort was small, with a single nonresponder, so links between baseline CD8+ expansion and response need larger studies. Scalp clonality and the number of expanded CD8+ clones among the top 100 scalp clones were significantly decreased by tofacitinib. During tofacitinib treatment, many expanded lesional clones stuck around in both scalp and blood, and this persistence may partly explain why relapse happens after treatment is stopped. Resident alphabeta T cells in normal human skin are also sequenced, complicating scalp TCR repertoire analysis, unlike mouse skin dominated by gammadelta T cells. Higher clonality and more expanded CD8+ clones were observed in lesional scalp than in normal scalp, particularly in alopecia totalis/universalis, a finding suggestive of antigenic drive. Compared with mice, TCR sequences shared between patients were less clear, possibly partly because of HLA diversity across the patient population.

The CDR3 goes from the cysteine to the phenylalanine over 13 residues. The DNA shown is the 39-base CDR3, in frame from base 1. CDR1 is given as MDHEN and CDR2 as SYDVKM, both from the germline V gene. At the junction V is shortened by 5 bases and J by 4 bases; bases outside the gene matches: 4. The library came from the immunoSEQ multiplex PCR assay. For TCR sequencing, RNA was extracted from every sample and reverse transcribed into cDNA to serve as template. SuperScript III was used to make first-strand cDNA, primed with a 2:1 mix of oligo-dT and random hexamers. Amplification bias was assessed with a synthetic immune receptor repertoire, and residual bias was removed computationally. Under the source paper's analysis protocol: Raw reads were preprocessed to remove errors, and CDR3 was defined according to IMGT conventions as the region from the conserved cysteine to phenylalanine. To get clonality, Shannon entropy was normalized by log2 of the number of productive unique TCRs and the result was subtracted from 1. Whether each scalp clone was CD4 or CD8 was inferred by checking scalp TCRbeta sequences against the CD4 and CD8 repertoires from sorted blood. TCRdb holds this immuneACCESS table with in-frame rearrangements only. Some clones are missing; in checked studies, unresolved V genes explain under half, and the rest has no known cause. That table gives V, J and clone size, and the DNA gave D and trimming. This sample gives about 76,000 clones in total; approximately 66% of them show up just once. About 20% of the sample lies in the top ten.

What this sample's time point label stands for: about 5 months on oral tofacitinib. The treatment or condition label for this specimen denotes: oral pan-JAK inhibitor, 5-10 mg twice daily. Lesional scalp punch biopsies and peripheral blood were obtained from alopecia areata patients. PBMCs were isolated by density centrifugation and stained for CD3, CD4 and CD8, and CD4+ and CD8+ T cells were sorted on a FACSAria. Recombination linked TRBV28 to TRBJ2-5, and TRBD1 aligns with 7 junction nucleotides. The clonotype originates from a human donor with alopecia areata. The sample consisted of CD8+ T cells sorted from blood, taken at week 24, from a patient treated with tofacitinib. The CDR3 region reads CASSIHRGETQYF. The sequenced DNA is TGTGCCAGCAGTATTCACAGGGGAGAGACCCAGTACTTC.